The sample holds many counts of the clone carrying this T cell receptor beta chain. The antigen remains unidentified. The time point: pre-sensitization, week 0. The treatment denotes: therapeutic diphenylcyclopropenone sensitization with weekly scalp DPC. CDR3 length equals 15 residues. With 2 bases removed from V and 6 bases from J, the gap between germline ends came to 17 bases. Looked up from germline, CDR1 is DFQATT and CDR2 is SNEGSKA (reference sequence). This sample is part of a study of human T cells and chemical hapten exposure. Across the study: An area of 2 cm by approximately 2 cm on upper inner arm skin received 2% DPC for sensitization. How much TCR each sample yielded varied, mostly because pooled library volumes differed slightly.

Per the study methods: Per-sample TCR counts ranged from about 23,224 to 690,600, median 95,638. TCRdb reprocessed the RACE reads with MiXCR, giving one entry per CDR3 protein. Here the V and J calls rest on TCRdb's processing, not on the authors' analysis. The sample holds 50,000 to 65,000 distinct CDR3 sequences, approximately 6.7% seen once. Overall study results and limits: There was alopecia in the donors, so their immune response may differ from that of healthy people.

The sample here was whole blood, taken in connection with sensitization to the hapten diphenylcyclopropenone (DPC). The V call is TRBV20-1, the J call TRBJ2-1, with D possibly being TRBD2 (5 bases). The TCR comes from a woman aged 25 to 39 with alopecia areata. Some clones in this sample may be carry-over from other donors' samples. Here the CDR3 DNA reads TGCAGTGCTAGAATCCTCGCAGTCGGAGGCAATGAGCAGTTCTTC. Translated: CSARILAVGGNEQFF.